This T cell receptor beta chain was obtained from a study of vaccination and CD4 T cells after COVID-19. About the research overall: Median time from second vaccine dose to sampling was 72 days (14 to 241). Findings and caveats of the study: No early post-infection timepoints were studied, and convalescent patients studied were relatively few.

The CDR3 is 16 residues long. The germline CDR1 and CDR2 sequences are MNHEY and SMNVEV (reference sequence). V was pared by 5 bases and J by 4 bases, with 6 bases of the junction left unmatched. Treatment reported: approximately 11-day PBMC culture with coronavirus spike peptide pools or control peptides (ViraFEST assay). With fresh IL-2 medium, half the medium was replaced on days 3 and 7. An Oncomine TCR Beta short-read assay was used to sequence the DNA from cultured CD4+ T cells. Each CDR3 protein is one row after TCRdb ran MiXCR on the PCR reads. The sample has roughly 20,000 distinct CDR3 sequences; under 60% are singletons. This clonotype has a handful of counts. Its antigen remains unidentified.

The sequence came from a human donor who had recovered from COVID-19. The material sequenced was CD4+ T cells from blood, cultured in vitro. V is TRBV27 and J is TRBJ2-1, with 12 bases lining up with TRBD2. This CDR3 reads CASSDRGLAGYNEQFF. The CDR3 nucleotides are TGTGCCAGCAGTGACCGCGGACTAGCGGGGTACAATGAGCAGTTCTTC.